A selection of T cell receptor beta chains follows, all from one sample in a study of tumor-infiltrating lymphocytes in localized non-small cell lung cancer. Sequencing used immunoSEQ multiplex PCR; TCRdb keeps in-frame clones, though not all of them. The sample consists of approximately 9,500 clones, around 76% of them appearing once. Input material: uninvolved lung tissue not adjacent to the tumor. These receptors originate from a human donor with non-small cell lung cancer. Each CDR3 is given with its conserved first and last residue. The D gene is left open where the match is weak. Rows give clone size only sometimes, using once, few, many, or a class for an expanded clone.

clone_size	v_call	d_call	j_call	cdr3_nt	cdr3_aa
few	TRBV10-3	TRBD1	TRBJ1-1	TGTGCCATCAGTGGAGAAAGGACAGGGGTGGGGACTGAAGCTTTCTTT	CAISGERTGVGTEAFF
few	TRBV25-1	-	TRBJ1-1	TGTGCCAGCAGTGAACACAACATGAACACTGAAGCTTTCTTT	CASSEHNMNTEAFF
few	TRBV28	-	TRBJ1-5	TGTGCCAGCAGCCCCGGTGGCAGGGATAGCAATCAGCCCCAGCATTTT	CASSPGGRDSNQPQHF
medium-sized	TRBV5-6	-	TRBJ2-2	TGTGCCAGCAGCCTTAGACTAGGCCCAACGAACACCGGGGAGCTGTTTTTT	CASSLRLGPTNTGELFF
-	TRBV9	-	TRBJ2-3	TGTGCCAGCAGCGTCTACAGGGTTGATACGCAGTATTTT	CASSVYRVDTQYF
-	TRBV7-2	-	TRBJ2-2	TGTGCCAGCAGCTTCCAGGGGCCGATTAACACCGGGGAGCTGTTTTTT	CASSFQGPINTGELFF
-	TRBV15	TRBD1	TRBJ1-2	TGTGCCACCAGCAGAGATGGACAGGGGGGTAACTATGGCTACACCTTC	CATSRDGQGGNYGYTF
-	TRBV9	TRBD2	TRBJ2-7	TGTGCCAGCAGCGTAGCGGGGGGGGCAGCGATGTCCTACGAGCAGTACTTC	CASSVAGGAAMSYEQYF
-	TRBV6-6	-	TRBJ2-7	TGTGCCAGCAGTCCCACCTCCCTAAATTACGAGCAGTACTTC	CASSPTSLNYEQYF
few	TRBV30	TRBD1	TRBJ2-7	TGTGCCTGGAGTGTAATGGGGACAGGGAACGAGCAGTACTTC	CAWSVMGTGNEQYF
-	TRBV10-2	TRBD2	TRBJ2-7	TGCGCCAGCACGGGGGGTAACGAGCAGTACTTC	CASTGGNEQYF